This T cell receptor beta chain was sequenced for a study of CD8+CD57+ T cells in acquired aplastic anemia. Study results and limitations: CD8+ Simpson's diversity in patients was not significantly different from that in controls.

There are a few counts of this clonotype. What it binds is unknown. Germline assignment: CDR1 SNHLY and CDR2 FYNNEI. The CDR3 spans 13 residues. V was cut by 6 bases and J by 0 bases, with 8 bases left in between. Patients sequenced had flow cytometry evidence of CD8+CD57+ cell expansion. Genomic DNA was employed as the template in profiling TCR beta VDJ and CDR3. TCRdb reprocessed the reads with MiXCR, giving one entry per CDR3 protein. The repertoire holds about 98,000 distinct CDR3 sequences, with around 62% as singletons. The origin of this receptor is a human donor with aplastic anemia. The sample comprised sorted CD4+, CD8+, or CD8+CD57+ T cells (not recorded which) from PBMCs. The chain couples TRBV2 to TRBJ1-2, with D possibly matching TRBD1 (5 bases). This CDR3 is CASSGTANYGYTF. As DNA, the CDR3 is TGTGCCAGCAGCGGGACCGCTAACTATGGCTACACCTTC.